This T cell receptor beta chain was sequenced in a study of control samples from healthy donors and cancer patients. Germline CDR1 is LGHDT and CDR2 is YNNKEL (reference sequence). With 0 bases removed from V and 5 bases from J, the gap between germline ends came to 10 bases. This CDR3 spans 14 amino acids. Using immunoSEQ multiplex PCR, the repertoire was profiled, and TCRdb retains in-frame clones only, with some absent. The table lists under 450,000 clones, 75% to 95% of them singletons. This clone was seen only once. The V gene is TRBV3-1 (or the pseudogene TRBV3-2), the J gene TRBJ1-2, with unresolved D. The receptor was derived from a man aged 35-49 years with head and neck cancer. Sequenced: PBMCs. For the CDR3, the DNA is TGTGCCAGCAGCCAAGATTCCAGGTTATATGGCTACACCTTC. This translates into CASSQDSRLYGYTF.